This record concerns one T cell receptor beta chain sequence. This sample is drawn from a study of cytomegalovirus exposure and HLA in healthy donors. Study background: A subsequent analysis stated that the 120 or so validation repertoires were run on the same platform as the roughly 670 first-cohort repertoires.

TCRdb keeps only in-frame clones here, not all; method: immunoSEQ multiplex PCR. This sample yields about 120,000 clones, of which approximately 95% are seen a single time; about 1.8% belongs to the top ten. This clonotype was obtained from a man aged 18 to 35 in good health and CMV-seronegative. The specimen sequenced was PBMCs.

The CDR3 sequence: CASRRTSGDYNEQFF. In DNA form, the CDR3 reads TGTGCCAGCAGACGGACTAGCGGGGATTACAATGAGCAGTTCTTC. The V and J genes are TRBV6-4 and TRBJ2-1; 12 bases map to TRBD2. Trimming cost V 6 bases and J 4 bases; bases outside gene matches: 4. Germline V gene sequence: CDR1 MRHNA, CDR2 SNTAGT. CDR3 length equals 15 residues.